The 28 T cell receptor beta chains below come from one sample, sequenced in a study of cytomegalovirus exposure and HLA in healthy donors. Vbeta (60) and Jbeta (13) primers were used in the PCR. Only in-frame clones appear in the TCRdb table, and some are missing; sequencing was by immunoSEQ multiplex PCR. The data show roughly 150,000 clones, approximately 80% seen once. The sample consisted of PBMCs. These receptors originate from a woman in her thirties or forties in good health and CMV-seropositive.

CDR3 sequence reads: CASKEDRAFYEQYF. CDR3 coding DNA: TGTGCCAGCAAGGAGGACAGGGCCTTCTACGAGCAGTACTTC. The rearrangement links TRBV2 to TRBJ2-7; 8 nucleotides line up with TRBD1. Germline assignment: CDR1 SNHLY and CDR2 FYNNEI. This CDR3 has 14 amino acids. V lost 7 bases, J lost 3 bases, and 8 bases stayed unmatched.

The CDR3 nucleotides read TGCGCCAGCAGCTTGGGGACTAGCCTTGCCAGTGAGCAGTTCTTC. Translation gives CASSLGTSLASEQFF. The V and J genes are TRBV5-1 and TRBJ2-1; 8 positions match TRBD2. The CDR3 sequence is 15 residues long. Germline CDR1 reads SGHRS; CDR2 reads YFSETQ. Trimming removed 0 bases from V and 9 bases from J; junction bases left unmatched: 8.

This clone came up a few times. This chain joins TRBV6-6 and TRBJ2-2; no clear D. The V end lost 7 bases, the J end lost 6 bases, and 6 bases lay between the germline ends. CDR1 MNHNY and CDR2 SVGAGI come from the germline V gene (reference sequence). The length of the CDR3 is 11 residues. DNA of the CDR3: TGTGCCAGCAAAGTAGCCGGGGAGCTGTTTTTT. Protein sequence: CASKVAGELFF.

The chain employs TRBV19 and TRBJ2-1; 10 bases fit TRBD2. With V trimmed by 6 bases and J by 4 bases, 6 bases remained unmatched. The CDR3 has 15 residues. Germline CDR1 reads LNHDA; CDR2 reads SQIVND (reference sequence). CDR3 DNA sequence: TGTGCCAGTAGCGCGACTAGCGGGTCATACAATGAGCAGTTCTTC. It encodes CASSATSGSYNEQFF.

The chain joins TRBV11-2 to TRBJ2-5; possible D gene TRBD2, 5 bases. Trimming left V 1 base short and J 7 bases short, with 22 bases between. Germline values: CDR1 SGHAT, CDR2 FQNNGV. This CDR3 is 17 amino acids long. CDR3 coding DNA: TGTGCCAGCAGCTTAGGTTACCGAAGCCAGCGGATAGGGACCCAGTACTTC. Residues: CASSLGYRSQRIGTQYF.

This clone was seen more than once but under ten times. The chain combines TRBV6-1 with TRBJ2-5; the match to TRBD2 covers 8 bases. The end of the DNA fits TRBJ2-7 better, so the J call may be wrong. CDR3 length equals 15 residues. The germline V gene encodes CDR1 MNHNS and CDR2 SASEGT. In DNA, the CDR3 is TGTGCCAGCAGTGGGGGTAGCGGGGTCTCCTACGAGCAGTACTTC. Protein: CASSGGSGVSYEQYF.

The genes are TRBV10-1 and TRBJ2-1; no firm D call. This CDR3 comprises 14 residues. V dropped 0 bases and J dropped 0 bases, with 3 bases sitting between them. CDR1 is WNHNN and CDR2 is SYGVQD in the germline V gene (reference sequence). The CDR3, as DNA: TGCGCCAGCAGTGAGTCGAGCTCCTACAATGAGCAGTTCTTC. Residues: CASSESSSYNEQFF.

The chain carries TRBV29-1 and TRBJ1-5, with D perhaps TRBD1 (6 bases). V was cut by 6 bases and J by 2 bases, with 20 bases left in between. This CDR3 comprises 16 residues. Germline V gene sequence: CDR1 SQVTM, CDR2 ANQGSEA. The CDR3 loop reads CSVLLGGWVGNQPQHF. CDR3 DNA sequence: TGCAGCGTACTACTAGGGGGATGGGTGGGCAATCAGCCCCAGCATTTT.

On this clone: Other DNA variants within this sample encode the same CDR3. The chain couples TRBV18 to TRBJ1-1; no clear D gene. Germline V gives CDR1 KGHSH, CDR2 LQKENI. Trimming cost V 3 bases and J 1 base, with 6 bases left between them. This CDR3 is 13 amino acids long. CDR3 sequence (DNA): TGTGCCAGCTCACCGAGCCAGAACACTGAAGCTTTCTTT. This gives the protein CASSPSQNTEAFF.

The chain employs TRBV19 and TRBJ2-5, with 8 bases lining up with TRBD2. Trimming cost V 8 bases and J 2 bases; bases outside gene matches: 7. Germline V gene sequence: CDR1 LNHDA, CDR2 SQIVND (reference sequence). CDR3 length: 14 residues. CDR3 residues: CASAKRELQETQYF. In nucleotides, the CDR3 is TGTGCCAGTGCCAAGCGGGAGCTACAAGAGACCCAGTACTTC. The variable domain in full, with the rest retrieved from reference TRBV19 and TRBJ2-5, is DGGITQSPKYLFRKEGQNVTLSCEQNLNHDAMYWYRQDPGQGLRLIYYSQIVNDFQKGDIAEGYSVSREKKESFPLTVTSAQKNPTAFYLCASAKRELQETQYFGPGTRLLVL.

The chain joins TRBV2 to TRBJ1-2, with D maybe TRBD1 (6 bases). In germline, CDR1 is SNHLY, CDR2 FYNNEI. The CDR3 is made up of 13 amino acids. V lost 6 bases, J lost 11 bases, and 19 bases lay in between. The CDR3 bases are TGTGCCAGCAGGGGCTGGGCTACAGGGAGTTACACCTTC. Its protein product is CASRGWATGSYTF.

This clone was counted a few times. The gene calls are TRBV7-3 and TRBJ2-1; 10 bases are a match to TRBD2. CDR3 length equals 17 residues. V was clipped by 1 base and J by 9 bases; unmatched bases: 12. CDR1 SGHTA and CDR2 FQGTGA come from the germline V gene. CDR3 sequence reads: CASSLSHPTSGLGEQFF. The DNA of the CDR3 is TGTGCCAGCAGCTTAAGCCACCCGACTAGCGGGCTTGGTGAGCAGTTCTTC.

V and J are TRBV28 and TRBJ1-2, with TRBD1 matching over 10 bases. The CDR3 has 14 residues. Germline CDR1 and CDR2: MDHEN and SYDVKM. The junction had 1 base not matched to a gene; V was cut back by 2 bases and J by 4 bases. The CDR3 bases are TGTGCCAGCAGTTTAGACAGGGGGCCCTATGGCTACACCTTC. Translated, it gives CASSLDRGPYGYTF.

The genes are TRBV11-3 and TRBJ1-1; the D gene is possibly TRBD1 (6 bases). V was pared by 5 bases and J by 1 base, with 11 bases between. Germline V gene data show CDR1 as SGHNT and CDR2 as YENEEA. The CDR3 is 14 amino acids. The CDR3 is CASSQRGQNTEAFF. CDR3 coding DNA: TGTGCCAGCAGCCAAAGGGGACAGAACACTGAAGCTTTCTTT.

The CDR3 DNA reads TGCGCCAGCAGCTTATCGACAGGGGGCGGCTCTGGGGCCAACGTCCTGACTTTC. It is translated as CASSLSTGGGSGANVLTF. This sequence joins TRBV5-1 and TRBJ2-6; the match to TRBD1 covers 10 bases. In germline, CDR1 is SGHRS, CDR2 YFSETQ. V trimming: 2 bases; J trimming: 0 bases; junction bases outside the gene matches: 5. This CDR3 has 18 residues.

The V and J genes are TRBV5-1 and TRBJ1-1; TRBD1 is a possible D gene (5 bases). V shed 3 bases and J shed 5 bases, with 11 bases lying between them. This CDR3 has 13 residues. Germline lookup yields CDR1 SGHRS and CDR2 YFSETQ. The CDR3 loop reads CASSSQGYTEAFF. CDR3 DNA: TGCGCCAGCAGCTCCCAGGGATATACTGAAGCTTTCTTT.

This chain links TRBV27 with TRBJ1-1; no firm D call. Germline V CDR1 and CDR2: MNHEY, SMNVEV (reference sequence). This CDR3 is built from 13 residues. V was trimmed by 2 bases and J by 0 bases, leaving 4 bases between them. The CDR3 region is CASSLIMNTEAFF. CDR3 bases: TGTGCCAGCAGTTTAATTATGAACACTGAAGCTTTCTTT.

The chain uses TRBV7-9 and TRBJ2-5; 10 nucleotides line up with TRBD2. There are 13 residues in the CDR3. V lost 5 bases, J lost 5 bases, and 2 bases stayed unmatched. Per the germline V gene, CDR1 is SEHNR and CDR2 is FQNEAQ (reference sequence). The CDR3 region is CASSGLAVETQYF. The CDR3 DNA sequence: TGTGCCAGCAGCGGACTAGCGGTCGAGACCCAGTACTTC.

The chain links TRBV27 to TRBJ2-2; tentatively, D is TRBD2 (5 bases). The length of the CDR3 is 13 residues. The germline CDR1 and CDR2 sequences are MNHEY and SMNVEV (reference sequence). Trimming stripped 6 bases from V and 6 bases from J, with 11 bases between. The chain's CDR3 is CASRRAESGELFF. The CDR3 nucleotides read TGTGCCAGCAGGCGGGCGGAATCCGGGGAGCTGTTTTTT.

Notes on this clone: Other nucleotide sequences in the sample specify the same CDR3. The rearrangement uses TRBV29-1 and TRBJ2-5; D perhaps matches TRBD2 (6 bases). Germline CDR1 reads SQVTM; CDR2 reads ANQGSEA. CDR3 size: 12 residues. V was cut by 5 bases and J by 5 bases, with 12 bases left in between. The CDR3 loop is CSVSRGRETQYF. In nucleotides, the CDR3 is TGCAGCGTTTCGAGAGGGAGGGAGACCCAGTACTTC.

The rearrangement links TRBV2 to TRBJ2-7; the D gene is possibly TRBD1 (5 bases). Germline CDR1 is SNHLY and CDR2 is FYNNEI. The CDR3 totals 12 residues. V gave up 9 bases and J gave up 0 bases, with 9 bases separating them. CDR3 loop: CASRQSSYEQYF. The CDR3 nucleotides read TGTGCCAGTAGACAGAGCTCCTACGAGCAGTACTTC. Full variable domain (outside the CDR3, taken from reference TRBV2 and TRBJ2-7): EPEVTQTPSHQVTQMGQEVILRCVPISNHLYFYWYRQILGQKVEFLVSFYNNEISEKSEIFDDQFSVERPDGSNFTLKIRSTKLEDSAMYFCASRQSSYEQYFGPGTRLTVT.

The CDR3, as DNA: TGTGCCAGCAGTGAAGGTGGCAACTCCTACGAGCAGTACTTC. Translating it yields CASSEGGNSYEQYF. The J gene is TRBJ2-7, the V gene TRBV6-1; D uncertain. Germline V gene data show CDR1 as MNHNS and CDR2 as SASEGT. CDR3 length: 14 residues. Between the trimmed V and J ends, which lost 1 base and 0 bases, there was a span of 7 bases.

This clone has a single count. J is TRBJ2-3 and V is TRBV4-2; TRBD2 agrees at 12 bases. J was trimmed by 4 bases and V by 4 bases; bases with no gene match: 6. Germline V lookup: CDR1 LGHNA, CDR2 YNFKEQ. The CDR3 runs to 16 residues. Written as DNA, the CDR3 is TGTGCCAGCAGCCGCCTACTAGCGGGAGGCCCAGATACGCAGTATTTT. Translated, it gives CASSRLLAGGPDTQYF.

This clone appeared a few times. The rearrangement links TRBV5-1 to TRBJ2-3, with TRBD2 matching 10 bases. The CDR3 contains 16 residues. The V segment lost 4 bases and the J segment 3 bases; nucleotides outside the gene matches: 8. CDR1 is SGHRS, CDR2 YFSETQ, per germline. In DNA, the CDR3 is TGCGCCAGCAGCCCTGGACTAGCGGTAATGACAGATACGCAGTATTTT. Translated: CASSPGLAVMTDTQYF.

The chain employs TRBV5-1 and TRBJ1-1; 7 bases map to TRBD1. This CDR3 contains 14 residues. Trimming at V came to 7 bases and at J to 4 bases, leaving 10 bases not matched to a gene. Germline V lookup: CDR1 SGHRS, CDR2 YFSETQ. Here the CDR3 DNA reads TGCGCCAGCTCCCGGGACAGAGTTATCACTGAAGCTTTCTTT. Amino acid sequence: CASSRDRVITEAFF.

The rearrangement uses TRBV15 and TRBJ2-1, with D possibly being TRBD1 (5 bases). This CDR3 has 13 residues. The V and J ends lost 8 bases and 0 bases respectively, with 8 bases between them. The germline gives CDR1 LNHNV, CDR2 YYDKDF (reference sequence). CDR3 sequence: CATGANSYNEQFF. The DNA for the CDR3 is TGTGCCACCGGGGCAAACTCCTACAATGAGCAGTTCTTC. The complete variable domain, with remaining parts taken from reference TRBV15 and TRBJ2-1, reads DAMVIQNPRYQVTQFGKPVTLSCSQTLNHNVMYWYQQKSSQAPKLLFHYYDKDFNNEADTPDNFQSRRPNTSFCFLDIRSPGLGDTAMYLCATGANSYNEQFFGPGTRLTVL.

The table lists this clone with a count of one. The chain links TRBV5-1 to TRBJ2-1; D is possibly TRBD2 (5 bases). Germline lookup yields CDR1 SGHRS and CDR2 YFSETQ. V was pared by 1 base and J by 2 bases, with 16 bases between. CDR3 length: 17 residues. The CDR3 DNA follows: TGCGCCAGCAGCTTGAGTCCCCCGGGGTCTCCCTACAATGAGCAGTTCTTC. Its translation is CASSLSPPGSPYNEQFF.

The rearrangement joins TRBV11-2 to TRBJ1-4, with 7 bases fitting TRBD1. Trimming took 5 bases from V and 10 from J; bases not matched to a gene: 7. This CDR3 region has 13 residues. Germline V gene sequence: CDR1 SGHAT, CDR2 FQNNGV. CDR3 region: CASSGKGAAKLFF. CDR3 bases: TGTGCCAGCAGCGGGAAGGGGGCAGCAAAACTGTTTTTT.